This T cell receptor beta chain originates from a study of cytomegalovirus exposure and HLA in healthy donors. Findings and limits, study-wide: There were a few CMV-associated chains whose specificity for CMV antigens was confirmed in vitro. Evidence from a later analysis indicated that most CMV-associated TCR beta chains looked HLA-restricted. Rarity marked most TCR sequences, yet some public TCRs occurred in many donors.

The PCR had 60 Vbeta and 13 Jbeta primers. Here immunoSEQ multiplex PCR was the method, and the copy in TCRdb shows in-frame clones only, minus some. This sample's clone table lists 180,000 or so clones. Of note for this clone: The antigen is unknown.

The CDR3 is 13 amino acids. The V gene lost 5 bases and the J gene lost 3 bases, with 8 bases spanning the gap. Germline values: CDR1 GTSNPN, CDR2 SVGIG (reference sequence). Source material: PBMCs. V gene TRBV30 combines with J gene TRBJ2-6; no reliable D call. This TCR was recovered from a woman between 18 and 29 years old in good health and CMV-seropositive. The CDR3 spells CAWAAGGANVLTF. For the CDR3, the DNA is TGTGCCTGGGCGGCTGGTGGGGCCAACGTCCTGACTTTC.